This T cell receptor (beta chain) was profiled in a study of blood T cell repertoires in COVID-19. Background on the study: Acute-phase and convalescent COVID-19 samples originated in the United States, Italy and Spain. From T cells, B-cell-depleted T cells, or PBMCs came the material, which was cDNA or gDNA.

Original data processing: Nucleated cell number was recorded as an estimate derived from reference gene primer amplification. Sequenced by immunoSEQ multiplex PCR; TCRdb stores in-frame clones only, minus some. V and J calls and clone size are given by that table; D and trimming were obtained from the DNA. The table records approximately 76,000 clones, roughly 87% of them present only once. V gave up 5 bases and J gave up 9 bases; unmatched junction bases: 8. Germline V CDR1 and CDR2: SEHNR, FQNEAQ (reference sequence). The CDR3 length is 14 residues. This clonotype originated in a man aged 25 to 40 with acute or convalescent COVID-19. The chain is built from TRBV7-9 and TRBJ2-7; 12 bases map to TRBD2. Material for sequencing was peripheral blood. CDR3 in amino acids: CASSPRGLAGWQYF. CDR3 in DNA: TGTGCCAGCAGCCCACGCGGACTAGCGGGATGGCAGTACTTC.